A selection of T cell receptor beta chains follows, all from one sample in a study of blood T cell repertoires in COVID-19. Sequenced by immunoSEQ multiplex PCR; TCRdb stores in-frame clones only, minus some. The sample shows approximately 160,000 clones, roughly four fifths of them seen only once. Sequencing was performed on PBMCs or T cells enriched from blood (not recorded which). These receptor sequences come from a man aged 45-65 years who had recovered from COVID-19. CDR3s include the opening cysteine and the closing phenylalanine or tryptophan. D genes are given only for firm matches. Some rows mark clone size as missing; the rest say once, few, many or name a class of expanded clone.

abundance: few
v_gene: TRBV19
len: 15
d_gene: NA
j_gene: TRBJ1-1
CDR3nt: TGTGCCAGTAGTATCTTGGCGGCAAGCCACACTGAAGCTTTCTTT
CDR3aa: CASSILAASHTEAFF

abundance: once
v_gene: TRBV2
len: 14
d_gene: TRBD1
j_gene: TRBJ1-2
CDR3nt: TGTGCCAGCATTTTTGACAGGGGCAACTATGGCTACACCTTC
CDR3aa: CASIFDRGNYGYTF

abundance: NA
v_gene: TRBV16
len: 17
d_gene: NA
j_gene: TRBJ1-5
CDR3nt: TGTGCCAGCAGCCAAACGACAGGCAAGGGTAGCAATCAGCCCCAGCATTTT
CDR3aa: CASSQTTGKGSNQPQHF

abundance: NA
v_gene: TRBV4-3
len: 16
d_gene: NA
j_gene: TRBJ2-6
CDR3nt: TGCGCCAGCAGCCAAGAGGCAGGCTCTGGGGCCAACGTCCTGACTTTC
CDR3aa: CASSQEAGSGANVLTF

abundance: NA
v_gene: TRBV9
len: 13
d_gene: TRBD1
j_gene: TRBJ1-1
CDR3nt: TGTGCCAGCAGCACGACAGGGGTCGCTGAAGCTTTCTTT
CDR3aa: CASSTTGVAEAFF

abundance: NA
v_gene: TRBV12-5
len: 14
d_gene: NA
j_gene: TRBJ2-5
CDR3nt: TGTGCTAGTGGTTTACAGAGGGCCCAAGAGACCCAGTACTTC
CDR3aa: CASGLQRAQETQYF

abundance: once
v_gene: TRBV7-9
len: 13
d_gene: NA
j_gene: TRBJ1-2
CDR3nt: TGTGCCTCCATGGGGGAGGAGAACTATGGCTACACCTTC
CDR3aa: CASMGEENYGYTF

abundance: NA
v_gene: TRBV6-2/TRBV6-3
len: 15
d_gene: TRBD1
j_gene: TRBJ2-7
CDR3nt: TGTGCCAGCAGTACAGGACAGGGGGGCTCCTACGAGCAGTACTTC
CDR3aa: CASSTGQGGSYEQYF

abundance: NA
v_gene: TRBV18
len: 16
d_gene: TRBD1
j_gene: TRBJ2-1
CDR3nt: TGTGCCAGCTCACCCCTGGGACAGGGGGCGCGAAATGAGCAGTTCTTC
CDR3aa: CASSPLGQGARNEQFF

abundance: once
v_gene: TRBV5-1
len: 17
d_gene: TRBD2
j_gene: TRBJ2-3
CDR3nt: TGCGCCAGCAGCCAGGTGGTGGCGGGGGGGTACACAGATACGCAGTATTTT
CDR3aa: CASSQVVAGGYTDTQYF

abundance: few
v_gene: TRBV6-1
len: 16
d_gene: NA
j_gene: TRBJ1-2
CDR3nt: TGTGCCAGCAGTGAATGGACCCTGGGGGGTAACTATGGCTACACCTTC
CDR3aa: CASSEWTLGGNYGYTF

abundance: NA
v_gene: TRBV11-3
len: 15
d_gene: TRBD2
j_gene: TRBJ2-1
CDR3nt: TGTGCCAGCACCTCGGAGGGACTAGCGGGTAATGAGCAGTTCTTC
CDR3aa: CASTSEGLAGNEQFF

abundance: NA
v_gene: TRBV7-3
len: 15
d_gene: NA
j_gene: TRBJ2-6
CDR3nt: TGTGCCAGCAGCTTTCTATACTCTGGGGCCAACGTCCTGACTTTC
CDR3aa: CASSFLYSGANVLTF

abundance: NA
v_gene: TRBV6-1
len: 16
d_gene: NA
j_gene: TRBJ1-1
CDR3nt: TGTGCCAGCAGTGCCTACGGGACATTTAAGAACACTGAAGCTTTCTTT
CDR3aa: CASSAYGTFKNTEAFF

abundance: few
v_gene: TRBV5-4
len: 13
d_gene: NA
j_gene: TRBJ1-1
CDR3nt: TGTGCCAGCAGCTTGGTCACAGGGACTGAAGCTTTCTTT
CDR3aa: CASSLVTGTEAFF

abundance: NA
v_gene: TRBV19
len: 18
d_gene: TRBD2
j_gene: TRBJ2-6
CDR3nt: TGTGCCAGTAGTATAGGCTCGAGCGGGGGGGCTGGGGCCAACGTCCTGACTTTC
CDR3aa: CASSIGSSGGAGANVLTF

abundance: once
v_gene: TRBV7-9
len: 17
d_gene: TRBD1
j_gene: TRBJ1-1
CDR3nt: TGTGCCAGCAGCTTAGTTGGACAGGGGGCAAAGAACACTGAAGCTTTCTTT
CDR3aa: CASSLVGQGAKNTEAFF

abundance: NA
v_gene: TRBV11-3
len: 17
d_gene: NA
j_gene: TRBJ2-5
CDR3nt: TGTGCCAGCAGCTTAGATCTATGGGGCGTCAGCCAAGAGACCCAGTACTTC
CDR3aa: CASSLDLWGVSQETQYF

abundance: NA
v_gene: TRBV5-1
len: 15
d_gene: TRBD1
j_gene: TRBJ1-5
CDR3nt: TGCGCCAGCAGCTTCTATGCAGGGGGGAATCAGCCCCAGCATTTT
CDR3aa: CASSFYAGGNQPQHF

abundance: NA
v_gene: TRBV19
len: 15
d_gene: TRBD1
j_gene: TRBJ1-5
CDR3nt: TGTGCCAGTAGGGGACAGAGACTAAGCAATCAGCCCCAGCATTTT
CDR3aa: CASRGQRLSNQPQHF

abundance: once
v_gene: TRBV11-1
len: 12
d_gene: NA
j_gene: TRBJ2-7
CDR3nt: TGTGCCAGCAGCTCAGGGGTCTACGAGCAGTACTTC
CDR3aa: CASSSGVYEQYF

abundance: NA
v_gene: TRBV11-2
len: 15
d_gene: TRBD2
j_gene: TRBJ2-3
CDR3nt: TGTGCCAGCAGCTTAGGACTAGCGGGGTTAGATACGCAGTATTTT
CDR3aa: CASSLGLAGLDTQYF

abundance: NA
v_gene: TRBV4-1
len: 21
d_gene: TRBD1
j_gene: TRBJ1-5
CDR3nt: TGCGCCAGCAGCCAAGATAGGATGGGACAGGGGCCCTATCGGGGCAATCAGCCCCAGCATTTT
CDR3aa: CASSQDRMGQGPYRGNQPQHF

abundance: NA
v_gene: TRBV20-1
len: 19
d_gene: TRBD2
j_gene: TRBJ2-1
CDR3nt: TGCAGTGCTAGTGACCCGGGACTAGCGGGAACGAGCTCCTACAATGAGCAGTTCTTC
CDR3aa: CSASDPGLAGTSSYNEQFF

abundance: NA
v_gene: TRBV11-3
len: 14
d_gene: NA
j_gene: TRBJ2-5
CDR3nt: TGTGCCAGCAGCTTAGGGGACATCCAAGAGACCCAGTACTTC
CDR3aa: CASSLGDIQETQYF

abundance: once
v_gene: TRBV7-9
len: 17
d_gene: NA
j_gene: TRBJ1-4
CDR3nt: TGTGCCAGCAGCTTAGCAACCCGGGGGGGGCCTAATGAAAAACTGTTTTTT
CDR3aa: CASSLATRGGPNEKLFF

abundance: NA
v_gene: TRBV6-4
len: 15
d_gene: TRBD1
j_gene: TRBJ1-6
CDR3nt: TGTGCCAGCAGTGATCGGGGACAGGGTGATTCACCCCTCCACTTT
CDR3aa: CASSDRGQGDSPLHF

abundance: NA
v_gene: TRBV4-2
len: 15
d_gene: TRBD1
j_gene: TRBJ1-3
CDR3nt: TGTGCCAGCAGCCGAGGACAGGGGGCTGGAAACACCATATATTTT
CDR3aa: CASSRGQGAGNTIYF

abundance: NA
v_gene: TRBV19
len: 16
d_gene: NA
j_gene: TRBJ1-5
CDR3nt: TGTGCCAGTAGTATGATCCTGGACAGTAGCAATCAGCCCCAGCATTTT
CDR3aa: CASSMILDSSNQPQHF

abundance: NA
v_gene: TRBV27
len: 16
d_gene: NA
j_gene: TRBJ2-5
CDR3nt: TGTGCCAGCAGTAGCACAGGCAGGATTCGACAAGAGACCCAGTACTTC
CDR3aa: CASSSTGRIRQETQYF

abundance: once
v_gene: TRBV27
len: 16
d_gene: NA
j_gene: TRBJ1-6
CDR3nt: TGTGCCAGCAGTTTTGCCAGGTCGGGGGTTAATTCACCCCTCCACTTT
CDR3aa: CASSFARSGVNSPLHF

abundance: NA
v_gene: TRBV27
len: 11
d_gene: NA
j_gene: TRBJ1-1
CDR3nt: TGTGCCAGCATCCGGGGCACTGAAGCTTTCTTT
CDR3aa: CASIRGTEAFF

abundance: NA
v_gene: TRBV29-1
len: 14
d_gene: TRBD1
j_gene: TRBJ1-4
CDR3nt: TGCAGCGTTGTCCAGGGGCAGGGGGGTGAAAAACTGTTTTTT
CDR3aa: CSVVQGQGGEKLFF

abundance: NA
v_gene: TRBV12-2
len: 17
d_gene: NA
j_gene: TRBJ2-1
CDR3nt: TGTGCAAGTCGCTTAGCGGTTCCGGGACAGGCGGCGGGTGAGCAGTTCTTC
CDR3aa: CASRLAVPGQAAGEQFF

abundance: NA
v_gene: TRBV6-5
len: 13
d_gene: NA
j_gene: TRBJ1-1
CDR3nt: TGTGCCAGCAGTTCTCGTATGAACACTGAAGCTTTCTTT
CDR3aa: CASSSRMNTEAFF

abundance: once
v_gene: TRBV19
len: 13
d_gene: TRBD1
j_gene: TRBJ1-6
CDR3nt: TGTGCCAGTAGTCCGGACAGGGATTCACCCCTCCACTTT
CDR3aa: CASSPDRDSPLHF

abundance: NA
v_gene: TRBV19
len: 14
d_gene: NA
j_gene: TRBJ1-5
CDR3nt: TGTGCCAGTAGTATTGGACAGCACAATCAGCCCCAGCATTTT
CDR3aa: CASSIGQHNQPQHF

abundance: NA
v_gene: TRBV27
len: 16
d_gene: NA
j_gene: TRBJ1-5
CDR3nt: TGTGCCAGCAGTCCCCGCGCGTCAGGGGCCAATCAGCCCCAGCATTTT
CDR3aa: CASSPRASGANQPQHF

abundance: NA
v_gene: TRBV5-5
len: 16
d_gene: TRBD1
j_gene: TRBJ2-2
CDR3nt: TGTGCCAGCAGCGAGGTGGGGACAGCCAACACCGGGGAGCTGTTTTTT
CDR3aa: CASSEVGTANTGELFF

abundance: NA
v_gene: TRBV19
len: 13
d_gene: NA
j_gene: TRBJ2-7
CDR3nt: TGTGCCAGTAGTATCGGACAGCGATACGAGCAGTACTTC
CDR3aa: CASSIGQRYEQYF

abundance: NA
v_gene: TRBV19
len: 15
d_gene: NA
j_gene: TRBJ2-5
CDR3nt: TGTGCCAGTAGTACGAAGCGAGGTAGCCAAGAGACCCAGTACTTC
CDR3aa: CASSTKRGSQETQYF

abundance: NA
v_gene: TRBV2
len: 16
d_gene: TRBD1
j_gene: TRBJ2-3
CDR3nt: TGTGCCAGCAGTGTTACCGGGACAGGGGTCACAGATACGCAGTATTTT
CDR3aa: CASSVTGTGVTDTQYF

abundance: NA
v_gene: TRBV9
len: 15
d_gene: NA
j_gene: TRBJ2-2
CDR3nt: TGTGCCAGCAGCGTAGATACATTGAACACCGGGGAGCTGTTTTTT
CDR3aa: CASSVDTLNTGELFF

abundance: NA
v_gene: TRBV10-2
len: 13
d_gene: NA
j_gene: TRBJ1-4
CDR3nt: TGCGCCAGCGCTAATACGGTTCTTGAAAAACTGTTTTTT
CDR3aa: CASANTVLEKLFF